Following are 17 T cell receptor beta chains from one sample sequenced in a study of shared clonotypes between healthy human individuals. Profiling relied on immunoSEQ multiplex PCR, and the TCRdb table lists in-frame clones only, not all of them. Of around 430,000 clones detected, roughly 80% appear once; the ten largest clones hold roughly 13%. Sequencing was carried out using PBMCs. The receptor set was obtained from a woman aged 40 to 49 in good health. Some clones in this sample may be carry-over from other donors' samples.

The chain recombines TRBV4-3 with TRBJ2-5; TRBD2 agrees at 11 bases. This CDR3 comprises 16 residues. Trimming at V came to 3 bases and at J to 5 bases, leaving 8 bases not matched to a gene. CDR1 is LGHNA and CDR2 is YSLEER in the germline V gene. The CDR3 region has the DNA TGCGCCAGCAGCCACGGACTAGCGGGCGGAGGGGAGACCCAGTACTTC. Translating it yields CASSHGLAGGGETQYF.

V is TRBV4-3 and J is TRBJ2-2; 11 bases map to TRBD1. Germline V gives CDR1 LGHNA, CDR2 YSLEER. Unmatched junction bases numbered 12, after V lost 3 bases and J lost 6 bases. The CDR3 consists of 18 residues. CDR3 residues: CASSQGQGDIYSAGELFF. The CDR3 DNA follows: TGCGCCAGCAGCCAGGGACAGGGGGATATATATAGCGCCGGGGAGCTGTTTTTT.

V usage is TRBV28 and J usage is TRBJ1-1, with D possibly matching TRBD1 (6 bases). The CDR3 contains 12 residues. Germline-derived CDR1 and CDR2 are MDHEN and SYDVKM. V lost 5 bases and J 5 bases, leaving 9 bases between the germline ends. CDR3 coding DNA: TGTGCCAGCAGTGCCGGGACAACTGAAGCTTTCTTT. Translation gives CASSAGTTEAFF.

The chain employs TRBV6-1 and TRBJ1-5; 8 bases line up with TRBD1. Looked up from germline, CDR1 is MNHNS and CDR2 is SASEGT. The trim removed 2 bases at V and 7 bases at J, leaving 10 bases unmatched. The CDR3 spans 16 residues. The CDR3 spells CASSEPRTGFEQPQHF. CDR3 DNA: TGTGCCAGCAGTGAACCCAGGACAGGGTTCGAACAGCCCCAGCATTTT.

V usage is TRBV11-3 and J usage is TRBJ2-1; TRBD2 agrees at 8 bases. The CDR3 has 13 residues. CDR1 is SGHNT and CDR2 is YENEEA in the germline V gene. V dropped 1 base and J dropped 10; count of bases not matched to a gene: 3. The CDR3 reads CASSLVAGGEQFF. The CDR3, as DNA: TGTGCCAGCAGCTTAGTCGCGGGAGGCGAGCAGTTCTTC.

As to this clone: The same CDR3 arises from other DNA sequences in this sample as well. The V and J genes are TRBV7-9 and TRBJ2-5; D unclear. The J call is doubtful: the DNA matches TRBJ2-7 better. Per the germline V gene, CDR1 is SEHNR and CDR2 is FQNEAQ (reference sequence). CDR3 length equals 12 residues. Here the CDR3 reads CASSLSSYEQYF. The CDR3 coding sequence is TGTGCCAGCAGCTTAAGTAGCTACGAGCAGTACTTC.

The chain employs TRBV7-2 and TRBJ2-5; TRBD1 agrees at 9 bases. V was pared by 4 bases and J by 5 bases, with 8 bases of the junction left unmatched. Per germline, CDR1 SGHTA and CDR2 FQGNSA. The CDR3 totals 15 residues. CDR3 in DNA: TGTGCCAGCAGCTCGGGGACAGGGAGGGTTGAGACCCAGTACTTC. Its protein product is CASSSGTGRVETQYF. The full variable domain, with the rest looked up from reference TRBV7-2 and TRBJ2-5, is GAGVSQSPSNKVTEKGKDVELRCDPISGHTALYWYRQSLGQGLEFLIYFQGNSAPDKSGLPSDRFSAERTGGSVSTLTIQRTQQEDSAVYLCASSSGTGRVETQYFGPGTRLLVL.

This CDR3 is CASSSTGRTDNEQFF. CDR3 DNA: TGTGCCAGCAGCTCCACAGGGAGGACGGACAATGAGCAGTTCTTC. The chain employs TRBV7-9 and TRBJ2-1; D assignment may be TRBD1 or TRBD2 (6 bases each). There are 15 residues in the CDR3. Trimming left V 4 bases short and J 5 bases short, with 15 bases between. CDR1 is SEHNR, CDR2 FQNEAQ, per germline (reference sequence). Using reference TRBV7-9 and TRBJ2-1 for the parts outside the CDR3, the full variable domain is DTGVSQNPRHKITKRGQNVTFRCDPISEHNRLYWYRQTLGQGPEFLTYFQNEAQLEKSRLLSDRFSAERPKGSFSTLEIQRTEQGDSAMYLCASSSTGRTDNEQFFGPGTRLTVL.

V gene TRBV30 combines with J gene TRBJ2-7; 9 nucleotides agree with TRBD1. The CDR3 runs to 16 residues. From germline, CDR1 is GTSNPN and CDR2 SVGIG (reference sequence). V was clipped by 0 bases and J by 2 bases; unmatched bases: 8. CDR3 coding DNA: TGTGCCTGGAGTGTATTGGGGACAGGGCAGACCTACGAGCAGTACTTC. Amino acids: CAWSVLGTGQTYEQYF. The full variable domain, with the rest looked up from reference TRBV30 and TRBJ2-7, is SQTIHQWPATLVQPVGSPLSLECTVEGTSNPNLYWYRQAAGRGLQLLFYSVGIGQISSEVPQNLSASRPQDRQFILSSKKLLLSDSGFYLCAWSVLGTGQTYEQYFGPGTRLTVT.

The rearrangement uses TRBV5-1 and TRBJ2-2; no reliable D call. The CDR3 is made up of 14 amino acids. Germline V gene sequence: CDR1 SGHRS, CDR2 YFSETQ. V was cut by 1 base and J by 3 bases, with 7 bases left in between. CDR3 bases: TGCGCCAGCAGCTTGTGGCTTGACACCGGGGAGCTGTTTTTT. Its translation is CASSLWLDTGELFF.

The V call is TRBV5-4, the J call TRBJ2-5; 7 nucleotides agree with TRBD1. There are 16 residues in the CDR3. Germline loops: CDR1 SGHNT, CDR2 YYREEE (reference sequence). Trimming at V came to 5 bases and at J to 1 base, leaving 11 bases not matched to a gene. The chain's CDR3 is CASRYSIRDSQETQYF. The CDR3 DNA reads as TGTGCCAGCAGATACTCTATTCGGGACAGCCAAGAGACCCAGTACTTC. Filled out from reference TRBV5-4 and TRBJ2-5, the complete variable domain reads ETGVTQSPTHLIKTRGQQVTLRCSSQSGHNTVSWYQQALGQGPQFIFQYYREEENGRGNFPPRFSGLQFPNYSSELNVNALELDDSALYLCASRYSIRDSQETQYFGPGTRLLVL.

This CDR3 reads CASSEGRQDQETQYF. As DNA, the CDR3 is TGTGCCAGCAGCGAGGGGAGACAGGACCAAGAGACCCAGTACTTC. The chain joins TRBV11-3 to TRBJ2-5; possibly TRBD1 for D (6 bases). This CDR3 spans 15 amino acids. The germline V gene has CDR1 SGHNT and CDR2 YENEEA. Trimming left V 5 bases short and J 0 bases short, with 13 bases between.

Many counts were recorded for this clone. The V gene is TRBV28, the J gene TRBJ2-1; D remains ambiguous. This CDR3 is 12 amino acids long. Germline V lookup: CDR1 MDHEN, CDR2 SYDVKM. Deletions cut 2 bases from V and 5 bases from J, with 4 bases between. The CDR3 DNA reads TGTGCCAGCAGTTTAAACCACAATGAGCAGTTCTTC. Its translation: CASSLNHNEQFF.

The chain has TRBV28 and TRBJ2-1; D not certain. The V and J ends lost 5 bases and 8 bases respectively, with 7 bases between them. Germline-derived CDR1 and CDR2 are MDHEN and SYDVKM. The CDR3 covers 11 residues. Here the CDR3 DNA reads TGTGCCAGCAGTGCCACTTATGAGCAGTTCTTC. Translating gives CASSATYEQFF.

The chain combines TRBV4-2 with TRBJ2-6; 7 positions agree with TRBD2. Trimming took 4 bases from V and 0 from J; bases not matched to a gene: 9. The CDR3 covers 18 residues. Per the germline V gene, CDR1 is LGHNA and CDR2 is YNFKEQ. In nucleotides, the CDR3 is TGTGCCAGCAGCCTCCGACTAGCCCCTGACTCTGGGGCCAACGTCCTGACTTTC. Its protein product is CASSLRLAPDSGANVLTF.

This chain joins TRBV10-2 and TRBJ2-3; possible D gene TRBD2, 5 bases. This CDR3 is 14 amino acids long. V was cut by 0 bases and J by 6 bases, with 10 bases left in between. The germline CDR1 and CDR2 sequences are WSHSY and SAAADI. This chain's CDR3 is CASSESPSHDTQYF. The CDR3 coding sequence is TGCGCCAGCAGTGAGTCCCCTAGCCACGATACGCAGTATTTT.

This clone was observed a single time. Possible read error: a much larger clone is one base away. The rearrangement links TRBV30 to TRBJ1-5, with D possibly matching TRBD1 (6 bases). This CDR3 comprises 16 residues. Germline values: CDR1 GTSNPN, CDR2 SVGIG (reference sequence). Trimming took 0 bases from V and 2 from J, leaving 14 bases between them. CDR3 protein: CAWSVGGDYGNQPQHF. In DNA, the CDR3 is TGTGCCTGGAGTGTAGGGGGTGACTATGGCAATCAGCCCCAGCATTTT.